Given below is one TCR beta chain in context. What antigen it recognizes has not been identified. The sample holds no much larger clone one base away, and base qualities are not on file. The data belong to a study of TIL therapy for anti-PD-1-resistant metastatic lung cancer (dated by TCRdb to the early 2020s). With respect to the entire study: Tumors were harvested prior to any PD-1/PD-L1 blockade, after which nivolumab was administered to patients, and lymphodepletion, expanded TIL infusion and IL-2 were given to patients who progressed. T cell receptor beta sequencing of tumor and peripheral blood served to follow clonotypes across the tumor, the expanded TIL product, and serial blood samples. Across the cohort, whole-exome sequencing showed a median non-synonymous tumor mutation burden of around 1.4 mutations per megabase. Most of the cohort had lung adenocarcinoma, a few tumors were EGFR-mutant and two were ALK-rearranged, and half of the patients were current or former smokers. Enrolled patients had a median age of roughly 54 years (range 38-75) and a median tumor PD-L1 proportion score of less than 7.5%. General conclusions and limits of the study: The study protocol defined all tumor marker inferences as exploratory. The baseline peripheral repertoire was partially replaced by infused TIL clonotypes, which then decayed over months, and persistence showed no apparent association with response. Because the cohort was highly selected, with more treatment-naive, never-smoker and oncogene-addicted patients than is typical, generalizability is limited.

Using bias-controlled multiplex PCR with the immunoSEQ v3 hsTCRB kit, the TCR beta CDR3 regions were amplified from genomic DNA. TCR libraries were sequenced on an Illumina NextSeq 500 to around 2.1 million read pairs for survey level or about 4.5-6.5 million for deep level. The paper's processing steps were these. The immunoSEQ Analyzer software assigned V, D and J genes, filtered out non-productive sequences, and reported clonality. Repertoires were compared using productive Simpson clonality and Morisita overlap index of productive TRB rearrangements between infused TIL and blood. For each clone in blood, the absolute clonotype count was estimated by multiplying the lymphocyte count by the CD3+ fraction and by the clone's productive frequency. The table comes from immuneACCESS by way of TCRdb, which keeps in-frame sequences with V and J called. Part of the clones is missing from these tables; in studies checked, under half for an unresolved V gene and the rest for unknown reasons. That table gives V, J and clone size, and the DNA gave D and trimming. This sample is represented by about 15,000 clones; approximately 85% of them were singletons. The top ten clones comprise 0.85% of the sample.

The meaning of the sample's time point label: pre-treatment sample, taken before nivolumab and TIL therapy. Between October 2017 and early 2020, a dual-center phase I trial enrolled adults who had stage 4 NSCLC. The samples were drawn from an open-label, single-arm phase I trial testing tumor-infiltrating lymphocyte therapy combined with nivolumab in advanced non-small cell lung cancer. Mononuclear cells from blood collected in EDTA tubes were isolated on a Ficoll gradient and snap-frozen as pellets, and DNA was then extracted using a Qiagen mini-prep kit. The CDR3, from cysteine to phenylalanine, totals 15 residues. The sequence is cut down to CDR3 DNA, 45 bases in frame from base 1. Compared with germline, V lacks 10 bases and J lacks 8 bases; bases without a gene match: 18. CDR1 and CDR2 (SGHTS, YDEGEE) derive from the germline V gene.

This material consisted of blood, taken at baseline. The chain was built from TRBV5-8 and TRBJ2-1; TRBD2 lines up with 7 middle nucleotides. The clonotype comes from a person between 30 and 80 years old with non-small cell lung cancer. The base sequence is TGTGCCGGGGCCAGAGGGGACCGACGGGGGGATGAGCAGTTCTTC. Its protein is CAGARGDRRGDEQFF. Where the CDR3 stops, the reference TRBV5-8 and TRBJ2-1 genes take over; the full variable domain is EAGVTQSPTHLIKTRGQQATLRCSPISGHTSVYWYQQALGLGLQFLLWYDEGEERNRGNFPPRFSGRQFPNYSSELNVNALELEDSALYLCAGARGDRRGDEQFFGPGTRLTVL.